This T cell receptor (beta chain) was captured in a study of blood T cell repertoires in COVID-19. Clones were sequenced by immunoSEQ multiplex PCR, and TCRdb holds only the in-frame ones, with some missing. The sample carries approximately 300,000 clones, 70% to 90% recorded once. V shed 5 bases, J shed 6 bases, and the junction held 6 bases outside the gene matches. The CDR3 is made up of 13 amino acids. Germline V gene data show CDR1 as SNHLY and CDR2 as FYNNEI. The sample comprised PBMCs or T cells enriched from blood (not recorded which). This receptor was identified in a woman between 25 and 40 years old who had recovered from COVID-19. The rearrangement uses TRBV2 and TRBJ1-2; 7 bases are a match to TRBD1. CDR3 sequence reads: CASSSDRADGYTF. The CDR3 bases are TGTGCCAGCAGTTCCGACAGGGCAGATGGCTACACCTTC. Supplemented by reference TRBV2 and TRBJ1-2, the full variable domain reads EPEVTQTPSHQVTQMGQEVILRCVPISNHLYFYWYRQILGQKVEFLVSFYNNEISEKSEIFDDQFSVERPDGSNFTLKIRSTKLEDSAMYFCASSSDRADGYTFGSGTRLTVV.